One and the same sample provided the 31 T cell receptor beta chains below, sequenced in a study of T-cell reconstitution after alpha-beta-depleted transplantation in children. Preparation of the TCRbeta library used unique molecular identifiers. TCRdb ran MiXCR on the PCR reads and lists one entry per CDR3 protein. The profile shows under 300,000 distinct CDR3 sequences, approximately 10% of them singletons. The sample in question was peripheral blood, obtained 180 days after TCRalphabeta/CD19-depleted stem cell transplant. All receptors derive from a male patient between 2 and 10 years old who had a stem cell transplant for chronic granulomatous disease, so the T cells may come from the graft donor.

This clonotype was seen ten or more times. This chain uses TRBV15 with TRBJ2-3, with TRBD1 matching over 10 bases. The germline V gene has CDR1 LNHNV and CDR2 YYDKDF (reference sequence). This CDR3 has 16 amino acids. V shed 0 bases, J shed 3 bases, and the junction held 3 bases outside the gene matches. The CDR3: CATSRDGQGGTDTQYF. The CDR3 nucleotides read TGTGCCACCAGCAGAGACGGACAGGGGGGGACAGATACGCAGTATTTT.

This clonotype was seen at least ten times. The chain employs TRBV12-3 or TRBV12-4 and TRBJ2-7; D possibly matches TRBD1 or TRBD2 (5 bases each). There are 12 residues in the CDR3. V lost 6 bases, J lost 7 bases, and 13 bases lay in between. The CDR3 reads CASRADTLEQYF. CDR3 nucleotide sequence: TGTGCCAGCAGAGCGGACACCCTGGAGCAGTACTTC.

This clonotype was seen ten or more times. V gene TRBV6-1 combines with J gene TRBJ2-7, with a possible D match to TRBD1 (5 bases). The CDR3 has 12 amino acids. The germline V and J ends were trimmed by 6 bases and 6 bases, with 12 bases remaining between them. The germline gives CDR1 MNHNS, CDR2 SASEGT. The CDR3 DNA follows: TGTGCCAGCAGCCAGGGCTTGGGCGAGCAGTACTTC. Its protein is CASSQGLGEQYF.

This clonotype was observed at least ten times. In DNA, the CDR3 is TGCGCCAGCAGCCAAGCTCGGGCAGACCTAGAGACCCAGTACTTC. This sequence encodes CASSQARADLETQYF. V gene TRBV4-3 combines with J gene TRBJ2-5; D ambiguous. The CDR3 spans 15 residues. V shed 1 base and J shed 4 bases, with 13 bases lying between them. CDR1 and CDR2 from the germline V gene are LGHNA and YSLEER.

A remark on this clonotype: A much larger clone sits a single nucleotide away, making a read error possible. This chain uses TRBV7-8 with TRBJ1-1; 8 bases line up with TRBD1. V shed 9 bases, J shed 5 bases, and the junction held 8 bases outside the gene matches. The CDR3 extends over 13 amino acids. Germline V gene lookup returns CDR1 SGHVS and CDR2 FQNEAQ. CDR3 loop: CARAGQGKTEAFF. Written as DNA, the CDR3 is TGTGCCAGAGCCGGACAGGGAAAAACTGAAGCTTTCTTT.

This clonotype was counted a single time. V and J are TRBV18 and TRBJ2-1; TRBD2 might be the D (6 bases). The CDR3 is 18 amino acids. CDR1 and CDR2 (germline): KGHSH, LQKENI. V was trimmed by 1 base and J by 5 bases, leaving 21 bases between them. The CDR3 DNA reads as TGTGCCAGCTCACCACACAAGGGTGGGGACTGGGGCGACAATGAGCAGTTCTTC. Amino acid sequence: CASSPHKGGDWGDNEQFF.

This clonotype was recorded many times. The chain couples TRBV5-1 to TRBJ2-5; 8 positions agree with TRBD1. The J segment lost 5 bases and the V segment lost 4 bases, leaving 13 bases of the junction unmatched. CDR3 length: 16 amino acids. CDR1 and CDR2 from the germline V gene are SGHRS and YFSETQ. The CDR3 sequence: CASSPPKGQAIETQYF. The DNA for the CDR3 is TGCGCCAGCAGCCCACCTAAGGGACAGGCAATTGAGACCCAGTACTTC.

This clonotype was found many times. J is TRBJ2-1 and V is TRBV24-1; TRBD1 matches at 9 bases. The CDR3 is 15 amino acids. Per germline, CDR1 KGHDR and CDR2 SFDVKD. Losses at the gene ends were 6 bases for V and 0 bases for J; bases not matched to a gene: 2. CDR3 loop: CATSKTGGSYNEQFF. The CDR3 DNA follows: TGTGCCACCAGTAAGACAGGGGGCTCCTACAATGAGCAGTTCTTC.

This clonotype was seen many times. The chain employs TRBV4-3 and TRBJ1-1; possibly TRBD1 for D (6 bases). V gave up 4 bases and J gave up 8 bases, with 17 bases separating them. The CDR3 extends over 14 amino acids. Germline CDR1 and CDR2: LGHNA and YSLEER. CDR3 residues: CASSRSRGRVEAFF. The CDR3 region has the DNA TGCGCCAGCAGCCGCAGCAGGGGAAGGGTCGAAGCTTTCTTT.

This clonotype was counted many times. The chain is built from TRBV7-8 and TRBJ2-2; no clear D gene. The CDR3 loop spans 15 amino acids. The V end lost 1 base, the J end lost 1 base, and 7 bases lay between the germline ends. Per germline, CDR1 SGHVS and CDR2 FQNEAQ. CDR3: CASSLEPRNTGELFF. As DNA, the CDR3 is TGTGCCAGCAGCTTAGAACCCAGGAACACCGGGGAGCTGTTTTTT.

There are many counts of this clonotype. The gene calls are TRBV20-1 and TRBJ2-1; 8 bases match TRBD2. The ends lost 1 base at V and 7 bases at J; junction bases unmatched: 6. The CDR3 consists of 14 residues. The germline V gene encodes CDR1 DFQATT and CDR2 SNEGSKA (reference sequence). The CDR3 DNA is TGCAGTGCTAGAGTGACGGGAGGGCCGAATGAGCAGTTCTTC. It is translated as CSARVTGGPNEQFF.

This clonotype showed up many times. The chain is built from TRBV18 and TRBJ2-7; 7 bases line up with TRBD2. The CDR3 loop spans 15 amino acids. Germline CDR1 KGHSH, CDR2 LQKENI. Germline trimming cut 0 bases from V and 2 bases from J; bases unmatched to any gene: 4. CDR3 sequence reads: CASSPPSGNPYEQYF. CDR3 bases: TGTGCCAGCTCACCACCAAGCGGGAATCCCTACGAGCAGTACTTC.

This clonotype came up many times. The chain is built from TRBV5-6 and TRBJ1-6; a weak D match, TRBD1 (6 bases). Between the trimmed V and J ends, which lost 4 bases and 9 bases, there was a span of 17 bases. The CDR3 has 15 residues. Germline values: CDR1 SGHDT, CDR2 YYEEEE. CDR3 protein: CASSPVQGELSPLHF. Here the CDR3 DNA reads TGTGCCAGCAGCCCCGTACAGGGAGAACTTTCACCCCTCCACTTT.

Only a few counts were recorded for this clonotype. V is TRBV12-3 or TRBV12-4 and J is TRBJ1-3; D unresolved. The CDR3 is 15 residues long. Deletions cut 3 bases from V and 0 bases from J, with 9 bases between. The CDR3 DNA reads TGTGCCAGCAGTTTTTCGGGCGCCTCTGGAAACACCATATATTTT. Translating it yields CASSFSGASGNTIYF.

On this clonotype itself: It may be a read error: a sequence one base away is much more abundant. The missing conserved phenylalanine or tryptophan at the end of this CDR3 makes a read error likely. This chain uses TRBV12-3 or TRBV12-4 with TRBJ2-3; TRBD1 aligns across 7 bases. This CDR3 comprises 14 residues. V lost 4 bases, J lost 1 base, and 2 bases stayed unmatched. CDR3: CASSYRGGTDTQYY. CDR3 nucleotide sequence: TGTGCCAGCAGTTACAGGGGTGGCACAGATACGCAGTATTAT.

This clonotype was counted at least ten times. This chain joins TRBV20-1 and TRBJ2-5, with 8 bases identical to TRBD1. There are 13 residues in the CDR3. Trimming took 6 bases from V and 4 from J; bases not matched to a gene: 7. Germline CDR1 reads DFQATT; CDR2 reads SNEGSKA (reference sequence). CDR3 residues: CSAPTGAGETQYF. CDR3 bases: TGCAGTGCCCCGACAGGGGCGGGAGAGACCCAGTACTTC.

Ten or more counts support this clonotype. CDR3 loop: CASSLGFLAGGEDTQYF. In nucleotides, the CDR3 is TGTGCCAGCAGCTTAGGCTTCCTAGCGGGAGGGGAAGATACGCAGTATTTT. This chain links TRBV11-2 with TRBJ2-3; 12 bases line up with TRBD2. CDR3 length: 17 residues. Germline-derived CDR1 and CDR2 are SGHAT and FQNNGV. The V and J ends lost 1 base and 5 bases, in that order; junction bases with no gene match: 7.

This clonotype appeared many times. The chain has TRBV7-9 and TRBJ2-7; tentative D call: TRBD1 (6 bases). The V and J ends lost 5 bases and 5 bases respectively, with 10 bases between them. The CDR3 contains 12 residues. Germline values: CDR1 SEHNR, CDR2 FQNEAQ (reference sequence). The CDR3 sequence is CASSRGINEQYF. CDR3 in DNA: TGTGCCAGCAGCAGGGGGATTAACGAGCAGTACTTC.

This clonotype occurred many times. This chain connects TRBV20-1 to TRBJ2-7, with 11 bases that match TRBD2. The length of the CDR3 is 15 residues. The V segment lost 0 bases and the J segment 0 bases; nucleotides outside the gene matches: 1. The germline gives CDR1 DFQATT, CDR2 SNEGSKA (reference sequence). CDR3 bases: TGCAGTGCTAGAGAGGGACTAGCGGACTCCTACGAGCAGTACTTC. Encoded protein: CSAREGLADSYEQYF.

In its sample, this clonotype was seen many times. The chain couples TRBV12-3 or TRBV12-4 to TRBJ2-4, with D perhaps TRBD2 (6 bases). This CDR3 spans 14 amino acids. The germline V and J ends were trimmed by 6 bases and 1 base, with 10 bases remaining between them. The CDR3 is CASSLLAAKNIQYF. CDR3 in DNA: TGTGCCAGCAGCCTCCTAGCGGCCAAAAACATTCAGTACTTC.

This clonotype has a count of ten or more. The chain is built from TRBV2 and TRBJ2-1, with TRBD2 matching 8 bases. The CDR3 has 15 residues. Germline CDR1 and CDR2: SNHLY and FYNNEI. V shed 2 bases and J 3 bases; nucleotides not matched to a gene: 3. The CDR3 here is CASSEQRGSYNEQFF. In DNA form, the CDR3 reads TGTGCCAGCAGTGAACAGCGGGGGAGCTACAATGAGCAGTTCTTC.

This clonotype was detected many times. This rearrangement joins TRBV7-2 to TRBJ2-1; D tentatively reads TRBD1 or TRBD2 (5 bases each). CDR3 length: 16 residues. V lost 4 bases and J lost 9, with 22 bases in between. Germline V gene sequence: CDR1 SGHTA, CDR2 FQGNSA. The CDR3 protein is CASSSDPGRRRSEQFF. For the CDR3, the DNA is TGTGCCAGCAGCTCCGATCCGGGGCGGAGAAGGAGTGAGCAGTTCTTC.

This clonotype came up many times. This rearrangement joins TRBV12-3 or TRBV12-4 to TRBJ2-1; a possible D gene is TRBD1 (6 bases). V shed 1 base and J shed 5 bases, with 15 bases lying between them. The CDR3 has 16 residues. The CDR3 nucleotides read TGTGCCAGCAGTTTAGATGGACAGACCCTTAACAATGAGCAGTTCTTC. It yields the protein CASSLDGQTLNNEQFF.

Many counts were recorded for this clonotype. The rearrangement links TRBV28 to TRBJ2-5; TRBD2 matches 8 bases. Germline loops: CDR1 MDHEN, CDR2 SYDVKM. The V and J ends lost 7 bases and 5 bases, in that order; junction bases with no gene match: 9. This CDR3 region has 14 residues. CDR3 residues: CASKLAGTGETQYF. The CDR3 nucleotides read TGTGCCAGCAAGCTAGCGGGTACGGGGGAGACCCAGTACTTC.

There are a few counts of this clonotype. The CDR3 DNA is TGTGCCAGCAGTTTGAGGTTATCCCAGCCCCAGCATTTT. Amino acids: CASSLRLSQPQHF. The gene calls are TRBV12-3 or TRBV12-4 and TRBJ1-5; D not resolved. Between the trimmed V and J ends, which lost 3 bases and 7 bases, there was a span of 10 bases. The CDR3 consists of 13 residues.

The sample holds many counts of this clonotype. The V and J genes are TRBV25-1 and TRBJ1-5; D perhaps matches TRBD1 (5 bases). Germline V lookup: CDR1 MGHDK, CDR2 SYGVNS. Trimming shortened V by 3 bases and J by 5 bases, and 17 bases separated the two germline ends. There are 16 residues in the CDR3. DNA of the CDR3: TGTGCCAGCAGTGACCACCGGGACGGAAGGGATCAGCCCCAGCATTTT. Protein: CASSDHRDGRDQPQHF.

This clonotype has at least ten counts. The chain joins TRBV12-3 or TRBV12-4 to TRBJ2-1; D tentatively fits TRBD1 or TRBD2 (5 bases each). V lost 6 bases and J lost 6, with 24 bases in between. The CDR3 sequence is 17 residues long. The CDR3 DNA follows: TGTGCCAGCAGATTATATGGGGGTGAGGGAGCCGGCAATGAGCAGTTCTTC. Its translation: CASRLYGGEGAGNEQFF.

This clonotype was recorded at least ten times. This chain connects TRBV29-1 to TRBJ2-1, with D tentatively TRBD2 (7 bases). From germline, CDR1 is SQVTM and CDR2 ANQGSEA. V was trimmed by 8 bases and J by 7 bases, leaving 18 bases between them. The CDR3 is 13 amino acids. CDR3 region: CSSGGGRQNEQFF. The CDR3 bases are TGCAGCTCTGGGGGGGGGCGGCAAAATGAGCAGTTCTTC.

This clonotype has a count of ten or more. This chain connects TRBV6-1 to TRBJ2-1; 7 positions agree with TRBD1. The CDR3 loop spans 14 amino acids. CDR1 is MNHNS, CDR2 SASEGT, per germline. With 3 bases clipped from V and 4 bases from J, the junction kept 3 bases outside the gene matches. The chain's CDR3 is CASSEGTDYNEQFF. In DNA, the CDR3 is TGTGCCAGCAGTGAGGGGACAGATTACAATGAGCAGTTCTTC.

On this clonotype itself: A read error may be the cause here, since a much bigger clone is one base away. V gene TRBV10-3 combines with J gene TRBJ2-2; D remains unclear. The germline gives CDR1 ENHRY, CDR2 SYGVKD. CDR3 size: 12 residues. The CDR3 region is CATSESSGELFF. The DNA of the CDR3 is TGTGCCACCAGTGAGTCATCCGGGGAGCTGTTTTTT.

The sample holds many counts of this clonotype. The genes are TRBV24-1 and TRBJ2-2, with 10 bases fitting TRBD2. The germline V gene has CDR1 KGHDR and CDR2 SFDVKD. Losses at the gene ends were 4 bases for V and 1 base for J; bases not matched to a gene: 8. This CDR3 comprises 18 residues. The CDR3, as DNA: TGTGCCACCAGTGACTCACTAGCGGGGACGGGGAACACCGGGGAGCTGTTTTTT. Its translation is CATSDSLAGTGNTGELFF.